Each of the 16 T cell receptor beta chains below was sequenced from the same sample in a study of shared clonotypes between healthy human individuals. Produced via immunoSEQ multiplex PCR; TCRdb's table is partial and in-frame only. Of around 500,000 clones in the sample, approximately 80% were seen once. Sample: PBMCs. The receptors shown here come from a woman between 35 and 50 years old in good health. Some clones in this sample may be carry-over from other donors' samples.

In its sample, this clone was seen a few times. J is TRBJ1-2 and V is TRBV9; D not resolved. V was clipped by 0 bases and J by 4 bases, with 13 bases between them. CDR1 and CDR2 from the germline V gene are SGDLS and YYNGEE. This CDR3 contains 15 residues. DNA of the CDR3: TGTGCCAGCAGCGTAGATCCGGGCCGGAGCTATGGCTACACCTTC. Translating it yields CASSVDPGRSYGYTF.

The chain uses TRBV28 and TRBJ2-5; 16 bases line up with TRBD2. CDR1 and CDR2 (germline): MDHEN, SYDVKM. CDR3 length equals 17 residues. The ends lost 7 bases at V and 3 bases at J; junction bases unmatched: 8. The CDR3 nucleotides read TGTGCCAGCACCCTGGGACTAGCGGGAGGGGGAAAAGAGACCCAGTACTTC. Its translation is CASTLGLAGGGKETQYF.

This clone was detected only once. The rearrangement links TRBV30 to TRBJ1-4; D remains unclear. The CDR3 sequence is 13 residues long. Per germline, CDR1 GTSNPN and CDR2 SVGIG (reference sequence). V was clipped by 1 base and J by 1 base, with 4 bases between them. The CDR3 protein is CAWSDRTNEKLFF. CDR3 in DNA: TGTGCCTGGAGTGACAGAACTAATGAAAAACTGTTTTTT.

This clone showed up just a few times. The J gene is TRBJ2-7, the V gene TRBV9; 7 nucleotides agree with TRBD2. Trimming removed 4 bases from V and 4 bases from J; junction bases left unmatched: 11. Germline loops: CDR1 SGDLS, CDR2 YYNGEE. The CDR3 spans 15 residues. The CDR3 loop reads CASSPQEGGPYEQYF. The CDR3, as DNA: TGTGCCAGCAGCCCCCAGGAGGGAGGGCCTTACGAGCAGTACTTC.

The genes are TRBV15 and TRBJ2-3; 7 bases line up with TRBD1. The CDR3 extends over 16 amino acids. V trimming: 0 bases; J trimming: 0 bases; junction bases outside the gene matches: 3. CDR1 is LNHNV and CDR2 is YYDKDF in the germline V gene (reference sequence). The CDR3: CATSRDMGQSTDTQYF. The CDR3 coding sequence is TGTGCCACCAGCAGAGATATGGGACAGAGCACAGATACGCAGTATTTT.

The rearrangement links TRBV18 to TRBJ2-7; D remains unclear. The CDR3 is made up of 14 amino acids. Germline CDR1 is KGHSH and CDR2 is LQKENI. Trimming cost V 2 bases and J 2 bases, with 10 bases left between them. The CDR3: CASSPSATTYEQYF. CDR3 sequence (DNA): TGTGCCAGCTCACCATCTGCTACCACCTACGAGCAGTACTTC.

Regarding this clone: With a much larger clone just one base away, this may be a read error. The chain uses TRBV5-1 and TRBJ2-1; TRBD2 agrees at 14 bases. The CDR3 totals 15 residues. Trimming cost V 7 bases and J 10 bases; bases outside gene matches: 10. CDR1 is SGHRS and CDR2 is YFSETQ in the germline V gene. The CDR3: CASGEPGLAGVEQFF. The CDR3 DNA follows: TGCGCCAGCGGCGAACCGGGACTAGCGGGAGTCGAGCAGTTCTTC.

V gene TRBV10-1 combines with J gene TRBJ2-7, with 9 bases that match TRBD1. V trimming: 2 bases; J trimming: 7 bases; junction bases outside the gene matches: 12. This CDR3 spans 16 amino acids. Germline assignment: CDR1 WNHNN and CDR2 SYGVQD (reference sequence). The CDR3 DNA is TGCGCCAGCAGTGAGACCTATTTGTGGGACAGGGAGGAGCAGTACTTC. Residues: CASSETYLWDREEQYF.

This chain uses TRBV12-2 with TRBJ2-5; the table's D call TRBD1 went unverified against the DNA. TRBV12-2 is a pseudogene segment. The CDR3 has 19 residues. The CDR3 loop is CASRLALKGVIPPKETQYF. The CDR3 DNA reads TGTGCAAGTCGCTTAGCGCTGAAGGGGGTCATCCCACCAAAAGAGACCCAGTACTTC.

This clone was detected only once. The chain recombines TRBV6-1 with TRBJ2-1; 7 bases are a match to TRBD2. The V gene end was trimmed by 4 bases and the J gene end by 6 bases; junction bases not matched to a gene: 9. CDR3 length: 15 residues. Germline-derived CDR1 and CDR2 are MNHNS and SASEGT. CDR3 sequence reads: CASSVSAGEFNEQFF. The CDR3 bases are TGTGCCAGCAGTGTATCGGCGGGAGAATTCAATGAGCAGTTCTTC.

The V gene is TRBV7-9, the J gene TRBJ1-1; maybe TRBD1 (6 bases). The ends were cut back, 5 bases at V and 3 bases at J, with 19 bases in the middle. Germline V gene sequence: CDR1 SEHNR, CDR2 FQNEAQ (reference sequence). This CDR3 is built from 16 residues. The CDR3 loop reads CASSRNPTGGDTEAFF. The CDR3 DNA follows: TGTGCCAGCAGCCGTAACCCGACAGGAGGGGACACTGAAGCTTTCTTT.

The chain couples TRBV6-6 to TRBJ2-2, with TRBD1 matching 7 bases. V trimming: 0 bases; J trimming: 2 bases; junction bases outside the gene matches: 3. The CDR3 is 16 residues long. Germline CDR1 is MNHNY and CDR2 is SVGAGI (reference sequence). CDR3 region: CASSYSAGGNTGELFF. The CDR3 bases are TGTGCCAGCAGTTACTCTGCAGGGGGTAACACCGGGGAGCTGTTTTTT.

In this sample, this clone turned up a few times. The chain links TRBV18 to TRBJ2-7; TRBD1 or TRBD2 may be the D gene (5 bases each). V lost 4 bases to trimming and J lost 2 bases, with 12 bases between them. The CDR3 totals 14 residues. Per germline, CDR1 KGHSH and CDR2 LQKENI. DNA for the CDR3: TGTGCCAGCTCACTCGGGGCTACCCCCTACGAGCAGTACTTC. Protein product: CASSLGATPYEQYF.

There are a few counts of this clone. The chain uses TRBV4-1 and TRBJ1-2, with 8 bases fitting TRBD1. Germline V lookup: CDR1 MGHRA, CDR2 YSYEKL. The CDR3 is 15 residues long. V was pared by 4 bases and J by 5 bases, with 9 bases of the junction left unmatched. The CDR3 sequence is CASSPHGQGDYGYTF. The CDR3 DNA reads TGCGCCAGCAGCCCCCATGGACAGGGTGATTATGGCTACACCTTC.

The chain is built from TRBV4-2 and TRBJ1-3; tentatively, D is TRBD1 (5 bases). The CDR3 runs 19 residues. Germline loops: CDR1 LGHNA, CDR2 YNFKEQ. V lost 5 bases, J lost 0 bases, and 23 bases lay in between. This chain's CDR3 is CASSDIGGGTESSGNTIYF. The CDR3 region has the DNA TGTGCCAGCAGCGATATTGGGGGAGGGACCGAGAGCTCTGGAAACACCATATATTTT.

The CDR3 bases are TGCGCCAGCAGCAGCGGGAGAGTAGATACGCAGTATTTT. It encodes CASSSGRVDTQYF. This chain connects TRBV10-1 to TRBJ2-3; TRBD2 matches 8 bases. V dropped 6 bases and J dropped 5; count of bases not matched to a gene: 4. Looked up from germline, CDR1 is WNHNN and CDR2 is SYGVQD (reference sequence). CDR3 length: 13 residues.